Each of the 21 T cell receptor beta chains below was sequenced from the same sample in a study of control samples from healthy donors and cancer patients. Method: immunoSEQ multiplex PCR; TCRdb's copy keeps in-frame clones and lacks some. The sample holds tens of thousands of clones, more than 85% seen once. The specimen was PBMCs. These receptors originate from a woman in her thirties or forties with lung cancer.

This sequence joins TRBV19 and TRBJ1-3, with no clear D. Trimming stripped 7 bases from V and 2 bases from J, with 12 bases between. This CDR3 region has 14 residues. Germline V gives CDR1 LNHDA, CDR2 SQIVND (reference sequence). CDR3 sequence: CASNQMGAGNTIYF. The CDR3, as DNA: TGTGCCAGTAACCAGATGGGAGCTGGAAACACCATATATTTT.

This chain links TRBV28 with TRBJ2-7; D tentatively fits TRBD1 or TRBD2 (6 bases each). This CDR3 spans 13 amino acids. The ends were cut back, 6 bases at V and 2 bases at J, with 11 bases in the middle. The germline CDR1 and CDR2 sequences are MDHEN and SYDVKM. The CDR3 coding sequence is TGTGCCAGCAGCCTGAGGGGGGCCTACGAGCAGTACTTC. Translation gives CASSLRGAYEQYF.

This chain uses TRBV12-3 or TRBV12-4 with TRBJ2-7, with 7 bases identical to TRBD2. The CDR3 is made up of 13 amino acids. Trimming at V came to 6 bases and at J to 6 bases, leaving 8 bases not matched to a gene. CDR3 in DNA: TGTGCCAGCAGCCTCTCTTCGGGGGGCGAGCAGTACTTC. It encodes CASSLSSGGEQYF.

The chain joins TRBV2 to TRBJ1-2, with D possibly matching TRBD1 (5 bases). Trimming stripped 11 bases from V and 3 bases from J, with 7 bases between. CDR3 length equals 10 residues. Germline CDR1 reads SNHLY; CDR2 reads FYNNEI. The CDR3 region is CAGADYGYTF. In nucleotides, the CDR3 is TGTGCCGGGGCAGACTATGGCTACACCTTC.

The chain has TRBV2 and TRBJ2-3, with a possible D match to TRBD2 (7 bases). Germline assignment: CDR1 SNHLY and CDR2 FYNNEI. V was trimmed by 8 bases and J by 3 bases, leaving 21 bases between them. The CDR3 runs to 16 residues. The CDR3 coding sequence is TGTGCCAGCTCTGTTGGGGGGGGCCGGAGGACAGATACGCAGTATTTT. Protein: CASSVGGGRRTDTQYF.

CDR3 DNA: TGTGCCAGCTCACCTCCACAGGTCCCGGGGGATGAGCAGTTCTTC. Its translation: CASSPPQVPGDEQFF. This chain connects TRBV18 to TRBJ2-1; tentatively, D is TRBD2 (6 bases). Germline V lookup: CDR1 KGHSH, CDR2 LQKENI. The ends were cut back, 3 bases at V and 8 bases at J, with 17 bases in the middle. This CDR3 comprises 15 residues.

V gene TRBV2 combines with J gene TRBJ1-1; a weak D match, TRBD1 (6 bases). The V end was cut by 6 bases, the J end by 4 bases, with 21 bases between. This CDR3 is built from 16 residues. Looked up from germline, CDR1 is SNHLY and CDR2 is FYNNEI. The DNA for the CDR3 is TGTGCCAGCAGCCCTAGGACAGCATCTCTGGGCACTGAAGCTTTCTTT. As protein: CASSPRTASLGTEAFF. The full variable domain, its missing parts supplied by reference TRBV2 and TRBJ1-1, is EPEVTQTPSHQVTQMGQEVILRCVPISNHLYFYWYRQILGQKVEFLVSFYNNEISEKSEIFDDQFSVERPDGSNFTLKIRSTKLEDSAMYFCASSPRTASLGTEAFFGQGTRLTVV.

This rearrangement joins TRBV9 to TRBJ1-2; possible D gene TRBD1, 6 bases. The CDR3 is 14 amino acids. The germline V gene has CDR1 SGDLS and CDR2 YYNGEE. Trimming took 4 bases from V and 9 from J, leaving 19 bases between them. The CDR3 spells CASSPAGASGSYTF. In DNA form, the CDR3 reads TGTGCCAGCAGCCCGGCGGGGGCGTCTGGAAGCTACACCTTC.

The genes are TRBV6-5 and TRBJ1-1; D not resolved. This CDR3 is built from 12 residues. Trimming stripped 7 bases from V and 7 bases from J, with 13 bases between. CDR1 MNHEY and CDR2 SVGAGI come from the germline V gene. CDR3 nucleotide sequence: TGTGCCAGCATCCTCTCGGGCAGTGAAGCTTTCTTT. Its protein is CASILSGSEAFF.

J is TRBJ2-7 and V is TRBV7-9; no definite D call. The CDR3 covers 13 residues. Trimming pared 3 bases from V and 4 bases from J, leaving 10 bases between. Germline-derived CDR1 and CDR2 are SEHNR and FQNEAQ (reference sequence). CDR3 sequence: CASSLPLSYEQYF. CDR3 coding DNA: TGTGCCAGCAGCTTGCCCCTGTCGTACGAGCAGTACTTC.

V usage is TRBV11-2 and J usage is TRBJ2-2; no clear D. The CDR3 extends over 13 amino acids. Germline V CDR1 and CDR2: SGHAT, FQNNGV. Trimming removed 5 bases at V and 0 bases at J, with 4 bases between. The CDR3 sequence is CASSPTNTGELFF. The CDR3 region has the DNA TGTGCCAGCAGCCCCACGAACACCGGGGAGCTGTTTTTT.

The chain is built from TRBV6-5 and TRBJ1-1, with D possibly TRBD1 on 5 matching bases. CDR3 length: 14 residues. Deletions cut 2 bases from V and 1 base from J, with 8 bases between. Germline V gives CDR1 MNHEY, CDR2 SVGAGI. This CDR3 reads CASSYRGGNTEAFF. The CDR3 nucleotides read TGTGCCAGCAGTTACCGGGGGGGGAACACTGAAGCTTTCTTT.

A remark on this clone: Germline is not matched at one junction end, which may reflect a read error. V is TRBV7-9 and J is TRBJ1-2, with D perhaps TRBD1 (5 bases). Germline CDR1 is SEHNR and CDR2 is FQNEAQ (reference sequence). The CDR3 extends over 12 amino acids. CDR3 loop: CASSLGDRSLSF. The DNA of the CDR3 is TGTGCCAGCAGCTTAGGGGACCGGAGTCTGAGCTTC.

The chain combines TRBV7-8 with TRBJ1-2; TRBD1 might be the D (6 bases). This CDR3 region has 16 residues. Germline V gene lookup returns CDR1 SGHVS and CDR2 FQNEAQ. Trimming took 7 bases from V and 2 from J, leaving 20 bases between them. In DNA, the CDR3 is TGTGCCAGCACCCGAACCCGACGGGGGGGCAACTATGGCTACACCTTC. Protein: CASTRTRRGGNYGYTF.

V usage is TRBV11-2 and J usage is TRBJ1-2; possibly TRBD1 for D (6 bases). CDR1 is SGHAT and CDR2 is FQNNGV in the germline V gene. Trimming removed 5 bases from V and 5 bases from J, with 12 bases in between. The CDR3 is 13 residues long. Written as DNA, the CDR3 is TGTGCCAGCAGCCAACAGGGAGGGTATGGCTACACCTTC. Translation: CASSQQGGYGYTF.

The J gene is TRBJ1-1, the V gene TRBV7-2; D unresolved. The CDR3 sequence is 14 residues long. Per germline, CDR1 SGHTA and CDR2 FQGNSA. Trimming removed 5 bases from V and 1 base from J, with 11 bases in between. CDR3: CASSPDRSNTEAFF. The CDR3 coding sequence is TGTGCCAGCAGCCCAGATAGGTCGAACACTGAAGCTTTCTTT.

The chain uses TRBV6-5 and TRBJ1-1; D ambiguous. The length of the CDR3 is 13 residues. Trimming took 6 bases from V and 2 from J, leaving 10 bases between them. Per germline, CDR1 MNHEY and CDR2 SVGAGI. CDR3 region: CASSYGENTEAFF. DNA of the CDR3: TGTGCCAGCAGCTACGGCGAAAACACTGAAGCTTTCTTT.

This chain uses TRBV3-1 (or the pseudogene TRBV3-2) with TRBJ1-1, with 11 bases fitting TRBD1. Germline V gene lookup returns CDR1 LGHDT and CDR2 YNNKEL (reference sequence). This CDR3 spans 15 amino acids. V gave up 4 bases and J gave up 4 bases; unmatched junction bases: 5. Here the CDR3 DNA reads TGTGCCAGCAGCCCCAGGACAGGGGGCATCACTGAAGCTTTCTTT. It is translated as CASSPRTGGITEAFF.

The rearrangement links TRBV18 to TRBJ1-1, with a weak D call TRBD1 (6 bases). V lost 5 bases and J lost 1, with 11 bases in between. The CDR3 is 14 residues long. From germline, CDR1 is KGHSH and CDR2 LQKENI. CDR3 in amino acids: CASSLYRENTEAFF. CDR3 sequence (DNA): TGTGCCAGCTCATTATACAGGGAGAACACTGAAGCTTTCTTT.

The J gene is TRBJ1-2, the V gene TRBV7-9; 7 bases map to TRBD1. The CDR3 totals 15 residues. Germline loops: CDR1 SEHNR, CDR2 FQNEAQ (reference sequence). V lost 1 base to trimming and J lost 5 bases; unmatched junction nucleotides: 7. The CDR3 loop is CASSLGDSLYYGYTF. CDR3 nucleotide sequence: TGTGCCAGCAGCTTAGGGGACAGCCTATATTATGGCTACACCTTC.

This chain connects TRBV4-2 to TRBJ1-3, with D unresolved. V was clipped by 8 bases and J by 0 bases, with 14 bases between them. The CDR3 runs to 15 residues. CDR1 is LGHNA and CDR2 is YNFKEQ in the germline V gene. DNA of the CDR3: TGTGCCAGCGGGGTTCCACCGGTCTCTGGAAACACCATATATTTT. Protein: CASGVPPVSGNTIYF.